The 10 T cell receptor beta chains reported below all come from one sample, sequenced in a study of T cell repertoires in cytomegalovirus infection. Antigen specificity for these receptors is unknown. MiXCR, applied by TCRdb to the reads, yields one record per CDR3 protein. The sample holds fewer than 350,000 distinct CDR3 sequences, 25% to 30% seen once. Sample: cultured PBMCs, taken from culture after CMV antigen stimulation. Receptors originate from a human donor in good health (CMV status not recorded). Some clones in this sample may be carry-over from other donors' samples.

The chain employs TRBV7-6 and TRBJ2-6, with D perhaps matching TRBD1 (6 bases). The CDR3 sequence is 19 residues long. Germline CDR1 reads SGHVS; CDR2 reads FNYEAQ. V was cut by 5 bases and J by 0 bases, with 20 bases left in between. The CDR3 here is CASSPGPRRGPSGANVLTF. DNA for the CDR3: TGTGCCAGCAGCCCCGGCCCGCGCAGGGGCCCCTCTGGGGCCAACGTCCTGACTTTC.

The chain uses TRBV28 and TRBJ2-5; 15 bases line up with TRBD2. Per the germline V gene, CDR1 is MDHEN and CDR2 is SYDVKM. The V segment lost 4 bases and the J segment 5 bases; nucleotides outside the gene matches: 5. The CDR3 runs 16 residues. For the CDR3, the DNA is TGTGCCAGCAGTTCGGGACTAGCGGGAGGCCACGAGACCCAGTACTTC. Protein sequence: CASSSGLAGGHETQYF.

The chain has TRBV14 and TRBJ1-2; D perhaps matches TRBD1 (5 bases). This CDR3 is built from 13 residues. CDR1 is SGHDN, CDR2 FVKESK, per germline. V was shortened by 8 bases and J by 4 bases, with 14 bases between the two germline ends. The CDR3 coding sequence is TGTGCCAGCGCGCAGGGACGCGGCTATGGCTACACCTTC. Protein: CASAQGRGYGYTF.

This clonotype has only a few counts. This chain connects TRBV15 to TRBJ1-2, with D tentatively TRBD1 (6 bases). CDR3 length equals 13 residues. Trimming pared 1 base from V and 6 bases from J, leaving 9 bases between. CDR1 and CDR2 from the germline V gene are LNHNV and YYDKDF (reference sequence). The CDR3 coding sequence is TGTGCCACCAGCAGAGCCTACAGGGATGGCTACACCTTC. As protein: CATSRAYRDGYTF.

The rearrangement links TRBV7-9 to TRBJ2-1; D is perhaps TRBD2 (5 bases). Deletions cut 3 bases from V and 6 bases from J, with 18 bases between. CDR3 length: 16 residues. Germline assignment: CDR1 SEHNR and CDR2 FQNEAQ (reference sequence). The CDR3 is CASSLDVMEVGNEQFF. The CDR3 bases are TGTGCCAGCAGCTTGGACGTGATGGAGGTCGGCAATGAGCAGTTCTTC.

The chain is built from TRBV5-8 and TRBJ2-5; 7 nucleotides align to TRBD2. Germline CDR1 SGHTS, CDR2 YDEGEE. CDR3 length: 17 residues. The V gene end was trimmed by 1 base and the J gene end by 3 bases; junction bases not matched to a gene: 12. CDR3 sequence: CASSLWGRAVGEETQYF. The CDR3 DNA is TGTGCCAGCAGCTTGTGGGGGAGGGCCGTTGGGGAAGAGACCCAGTACTTC.

This chain connects TRBV7-2 to TRBJ2-7; no clear D. The CDR3 extends over 11 amino acids. CDR1 is SGHTA, CDR2 FQGNSA, per germline. The V gene lost 2 bases and the J gene lost 6 bases, with 5 bases spanning the gap. The CDR3 reads CASSLPGEQYF. The DNA for the CDR3 is TGTGCCAGCAGCTTACCAGGCGAGCAGTACTTC.

This clonotype was seen a few times. CDR3 nucleotide sequence: TGTGCCAGCAGTTGGCAGCGGGGGGCTGGTGAGCAGTTCTTC. Translation gives CASSWQRGAGEQFF. J is TRBJ2-1 and V is TRBV6-2 or TRBV6-3, with TRBD2 identical over 9 bases. Germline-derived CDR1 and CDR2 are MNHEY and SVGEGT. The CDR3 consists of 14 residues. Unmatched junction bases numbered 7, after V lost 4 bases and J lost 9 bases.

V gene TRBV7-4 combines with J gene TRBJ2-7; tentative D call: TRBD1 (5 bases). Germline V CDR1 and CDR2: SGHVT, SQSDAQ. V was shortened by 2 bases and J by 2 bases, with 13 bases between the two germline ends. There are 15 residues in the CDR3. The CDR3 protein is CASSLIQGVPYEQYF. The CDR3 DNA sequence: TGTGCCAGCAGCTTAATCCAAGGGGTACCCTACGAGCAGTACTTC. Full variable domain (missing parts from reference TRBV7-4 and TRBJ2-7): GAGVSQSPRYKVAKRGRDVALRCDSISGHVTLYWYRQTLGQGSEVLTYSQSDAQRDKSGRPSGRFSAERPERSVSTLKIQRTEQGDSAVYLCASSLIQGVPYEQYFGPGTRLTVT.

This clonotype was counted at least ten times. The chain has TRBV7-2 and TRBJ1-2, with D possibly TRBD1 on 6 matching bases. The CDR3 is 14 residues long. Germline lookup yields CDR1 SGHTA and CDR2 FQGNSA. V lost 2 bases, J lost 5 bases, and 12 bases lay in between. In DNA form, the CDR3 reads TGTGCCAGCAGCTTACCGACAAGGGGGTATGGCTACACCTTC. Translating it yields CASSLPTRGYGYTF.